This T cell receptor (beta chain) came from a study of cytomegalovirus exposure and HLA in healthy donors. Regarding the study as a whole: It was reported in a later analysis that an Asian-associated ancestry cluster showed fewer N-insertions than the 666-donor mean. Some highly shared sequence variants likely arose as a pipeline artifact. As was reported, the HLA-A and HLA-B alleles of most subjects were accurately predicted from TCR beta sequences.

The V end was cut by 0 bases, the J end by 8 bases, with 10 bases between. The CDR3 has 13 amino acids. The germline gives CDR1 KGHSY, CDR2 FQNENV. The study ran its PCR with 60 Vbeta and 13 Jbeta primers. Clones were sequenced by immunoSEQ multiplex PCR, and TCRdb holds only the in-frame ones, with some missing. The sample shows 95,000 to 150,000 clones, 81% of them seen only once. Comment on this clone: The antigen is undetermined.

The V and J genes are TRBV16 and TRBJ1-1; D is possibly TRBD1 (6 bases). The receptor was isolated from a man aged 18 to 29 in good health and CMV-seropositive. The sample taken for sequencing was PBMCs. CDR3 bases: TGTGCCAGCAGCCAATCGGGGGCAGGGGAAGCTTTCTTT. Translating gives CASSQSGAGEAFF.